This is a list of T cell receptor beta chains from one sample in a study of T-cell reconstitution after alpha-beta-depleted transplantation in children. TCRdb analysed the PCR reads with MiXCR anew, one entry per CDR3 protein. The sample includes 300,000 or so distinct CDR3 sequences, around 25% of them seen just once. Sequenced here: PBMCs, mostly from graft donor cells, sampled 180 days after TCRalphabeta/CD19-depleted stem cell transplant. The receptors stem from a male patient under 18 who had a stem cell transplant for acute lymphoblastic leukemia, so the T cells may come from the graft donor. The conserved cysteine and the conserved F or W are not part of the CDR3 here.

CDR3aa: ASSPLRLAGDMSYEQY; j_gene: TRBJ2-7; v_gene: TRBV18
CDR3aa: ATSSQGGPGELF; j_gene: TRBJ2-2; v_gene: TRBV24-1
CDR3aa: ASREGRGPHGEQF; j_gene: TRBJ2-1; v_gene: TRBV7-9
CDR3aa: ASSRDGARSGANVLT; j_gene: TRBJ2-6; v_gene: TRBV4-1
CDR3aa: ASSSHGANYNEQF; j_gene: TRBJ2-1; v_gene: TRBV28
CDR3aa: AISRDPDTKY; j_gene: TRBJ2-3; v_gene: TRBV10-3
CDR3aa: ASSAGNQPQH; j_gene: TRBJ1-5; v_gene: TRBV6-1
CDR3aa: ASTRGGNEQF; j_gene: TRBJ2-1; v_gene: TRBV25-1
CDR3aa: ASSLAHRSYNEQF; j_gene: TRBJ2-1; v_gene: TRBV12-3/TRBV12-4
CDR3aa: AISESGTVQETQY; j_gene: TRBJ2-5; v_gene: TRBV10-3
CDR3aa: ASSFPGPMYNEQF; j_gene: TRBJ2-1; v_gene: TRBV5-1
CDR3aa: ASSDGQTYEQY; j_gene: TRBJ2-7; v_gene: TRBV10-1
CDR3aa: ASHSGELSYEQY; j_gene: TRBJ2-7; v_gene: TRBV28
CDR3aa: ASSLVTGLNSGNTIY; j_gene: TRBJ1-3; v_gene: TRBV5-1
CDR3aa: AWSVGRWRQETQY; j_gene: TRBJ2-5; v_gene: TRBV30
CDR3aa: ASSLNGAGTDTQY; j_gene: TRBJ2-3; v_gene: TRBV7-3
CDR3aa: ASSLGRERVDEQF; j_gene: TRBJ2-1; v_gene: TRBV12-3/TRBV12-4
CDR3aa: ASSMRLAGGHEQY; j_gene: TRBJ2-7; v_gene: TRBV19
CDR3aa: ATSRDHATSGEETQY; j_gene: TRBJ2-5; v_gene: TRBV15
CDR3aa: ASSDRLAGSQETQY; j_gene: TRBJ2-5; v_gene: TRBV13
CDR3aa: ASSLVEAGGLPTDTQY; j_gene: TRBJ2-3; v_gene: TRBV7-8
CDR3aa: ASSPGLARADTQY; j_gene: TRBJ2-3; v_gene: TRBV11-3
CDR3aa: ASSLVYPYVGQMNTGELF; j_gene: TRBJ2-2; v_gene: TRBV11-2
CDR3aa: ASSPSGGYYEQY; j_gene: TRBJ2-7; v_gene: TRBV3-1
CDR3aa: ASSDPVGGTGFGQTQY; j_gene: TRBJ2-5; v_gene: TRBV2
CDR3aa: ASRLAGDGNEQF; j_gene: TRBJ2-1; v_gene: TRBV27
CDR3aa: ASSLARRWPYEQY; j_gene: TRBJ2-7; v_gene: TRBV5-1
CDR3aa: ASSPWGAGGQETQY; j_gene: TRBJ2-5; v_gene: TRBV27
CDR3aa: ASSSWGTDTQY; j_gene: TRBJ2-3; v_gene: TRBV5-1
CDR3aa: ASSLRGGYEQY; j_gene: TRBJ2-7; v_gene: TRBV12-3/TRBV12-4
CDR3aa: ASSYPSGLMNTEAF; j_gene: TRBJ1-1; v_gene: TRBV12-3/TRBV12-4
CDR3aa: ASSLRLGPNTEAF; j_gene: TRBJ1-1; v_gene: TRBV9
CDR3aa: SVEQLSSYEQY; j_gene: TRBJ2-7; v_gene: TRBV29-1
CDR3aa: SARATGWGQNTEAF; j_gene: TRBJ1-1; v_gene: TRBV20-1
CDR3aa: ASSPSTSGSYEQY; j_gene: TRBJ2-7; v_gene: TRBV3-1
CDR3aa: ASSQVTRDRGNTIY; j_gene: TRBJ1-3; v_gene: TRBV4-1
CDR3aa: ASSFASAVQETQY; j_gene: TRBJ2-5; v_gene: TRBV7-2
CDR3aa: ASSAVPDPHEQY; j_gene: TRBJ2-7; v_gene: TRBV9
CDR3aa: ASSLDSRGNEQF; j_gene: TRBJ2-1; v_gene: TRBV11-3
CDR3aa: ASSPLGLSQYSNQPQH; j_gene: TRBJ1-5; v_gene: TRBV12-3/TRBV12-4
CDR3aa: AISEGITKNIQY; j_gene: TRBJ2-4; v_gene: TRBV10-3
CDR3aa: ASSQDHGQNQPQH; j_gene: TRBJ1-5; v_gene: TRBV3-1
CDR3aa: ASSFGTTQG; j_gene: TRBJ2-1; v_gene: TRBV5-1
CDR3aa: ASSEGAYT; j_gene: TRBJ1-2; v_gene: TRBV25-1
CDR3aa: AISGGQRGTDTQY; j_gene: TRBJ2-3; v_gene: TRBV10-3
CDR3aa: SVGAPGGPYEQY; j_gene: TRBJ2-7; v_gene: TRBV29-1
CDR3aa: ASSQVGGLAVRAQY; j_gene: TRBJ2-3; v_gene: TRBV4-1
CDR3aa: ASSGGLAGGETQY; j_gene: TRBJ2-5; v_gene: TRBV13
CDR3aa: SGTLDRVGAFNYGYT; j_gene: TRBJ1-2; v_gene: TRBV29-1
CDR3aa: ASSLERDRPLLVAQF; j_gene: TRBJ2-1; v_gene: TRBV28
CDR3aa: ASKSSTSTDTQY; j_gene: TRBJ2-3; v_gene: TRBV2
CDR3aa: ASSFGLAATYEQY; j_gene: TRBJ2-7; v_gene: TRBV7-6
CDR3aa: ASSSSLLSGSYNEQF; j_gene: TRBJ2-1; v_gene: TRBV7-9
CDR3aa: SARDLAGGWGTDTQY; j_gene: TRBJ2-3; v_gene: TRBV20-1
CDR3aa: ATSRGGRAYEQY; j_gene: TRBJ2-7; v_gene: TRBV15